This T cell receptor beta chain was observed in a study of blood T cell repertoires in COVID-19. Study overall: Nucleic acid was either cDNA or gDNA, and it came from T cells, B-cell-depleted T cells, or PBMCs.

A single count supports this clone. The germline gives CDR1 MNHEY, CDR2 SVGAGI. The CDR3 is 15 amino acids. The V and J ends lost 2 bases and 5 bases, in that order; junction bases with no gene match: 2. Using immunoSEQ multiplex PCR, the repertoire was profiled, and TCRdb retains in-frame clones only, with some absent. The sample contains approximately 130,000 clones, approximately 77% of which appear only once. The chain recombines TRBV6-5 with TRBJ2-5, with 13 positions matching TRBD2. This clonotype originated in a man at least 80 years old with acute or convalescent COVID-19. The sample comprised peripheral blood. CDR3 amino acids: CASSYRTSGGETQYF. The CDR3, as DNA: TGTGCCAGCAGTTACAGGACTAGCGGGGGCGAGACCCAGTACTTC.